Each of the 7 T cell receptor beta chains below was sequenced from the same sample in a study of cytomegalovirus exposure and HLA in healthy donors. Primers for the PCR totalled 60 Vbeta and 13 Jbeta. TCRdb keeps only in-frame clones here, not all; method: immunoSEQ multiplex PCR. The repertoire holds 80,000 to 90,000 clones, with 65% to 85% as singletons. Sample: PBMCs. These receptors were obtained from a man in his thirties or forties in good health and CMV-seronegative.

The chain has TRBV6-1 and TRBJ1-6; 8 bases are shared with TRBD1. The CDR3 loop spans 15 amino acids. V dropped 5 bases and J dropped 7; count of bases not matched to a gene: 7. Per germline, CDR1 MNHNS and CDR2 SASEGT. The CDR3 is CASSLAGGNNSPLHF. CDR3 nucleotides: TGTGCCAGCAGTTTAGCAGGGGGCAACAATTCACCCCTCCACTTT.

V gene TRBV7-8 combines with J gene TRBJ1-5, with D perhaps matching TRBD1 (5 bases). Trimming removed 5 bases from V and 4 bases from J, with 9 bases in between. Germline lookup yields CDR1 SGHVS and CDR2 FQNEAQ. This CDR3 comprises 13 residues. The DNA of the CDR3 is TGTGCCAGCAGCGGAGGGGCGAATCAGCCCCAGCATTTT. This codes for CASSGGANQPQHF.

The sample holds one count of this clone. This chain connects TRBV6-5 to TRBJ2-7; TRBD1 might be the D (5 bases). V lost 9 bases and J lost 1, with 16 bases in between. Germline CDR1 reads MNHEY; CDR2 reads SVGAGI. This CDR3 region has 14 residues. The CDR3 protein is CASQSDSESYEQYF. The CDR3 nucleotides read TGTGCCAGTCAGAGTGACAGTGAGTCCTACGAGCAGTACTTC.

The chain uses TRBV6-1 and TRBJ2-3, with D perhaps TRBD1 (5 bases). Germline CDR1 and CDR2: MNHNS and SASEGT. The CDR3 has 13 amino acids. The germline V and J ends were trimmed by 2 bases and 7 bases, with 10 bases remaining between them. The CDR3 spells CASSESRGNTQYF. The CDR3 DNA reads as TGTGCCAGCAGTGAATCTAGGGGAAATACGCAGTATTTT.

In its sample, this clone was seen a few times. The rearrangement uses TRBV7-2 and TRBJ2-5; 7 bases agree with TRBD1. CDR3 size: 17 residues. CDR1 and CDR2 (germline): SGHTA, FQGNSA. Trimming took 4 bases from V and 3 from J; bases not matched to a gene: 14. The CDR3 spells CASSSGGPGHSKETQYF. The CDR3 DNA is TGTGCCAGCAGCTCAGGGGGTCCAGGACACTCTAAAGAGACCCAGTACTTC.

The chain has TRBV5-1 and TRBJ1-4; TRBD1 aligns across 7 bases. Germline assignment: CDR1 SGHRS and CDR2 YFSETQ. CDR3 length equals 15 residues. The V and J ends lost 4 bases and 3 bases, in that order; junction bases with no gene match: 6. CDR3 nucleotides: TGCGCCAGCAGCAGGTACAGGGGCGCTAATGAAAAACTGTTTTTT. Encoded protein: CASSRYRGANEKLFF.

This clone was seen a handful of times. The chain is built from TRBV5-5 and TRBJ2-5; TRBD1 agrees at 9 bases. CDR1 SGHKS and CDR2 YYEKEE come from the germline V gene (reference sequence). Unmatched junction bases numbered 9, after V lost 4 bases and J lost 14 bases. The CDR3 is 12 residues long. In DNA, the CDR3 is TGTGCCAGCAGCGGACAGGGGAATTTGGAATACTTC. This translates into CASSGQGNLEYF.